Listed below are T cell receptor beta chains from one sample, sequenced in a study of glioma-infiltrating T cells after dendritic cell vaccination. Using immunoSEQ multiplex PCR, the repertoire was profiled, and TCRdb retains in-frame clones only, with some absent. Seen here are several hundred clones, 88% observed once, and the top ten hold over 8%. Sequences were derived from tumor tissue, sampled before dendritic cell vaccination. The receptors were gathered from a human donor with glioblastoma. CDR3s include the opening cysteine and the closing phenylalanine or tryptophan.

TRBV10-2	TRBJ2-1	CASSESGDGNEQFF
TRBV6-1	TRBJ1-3	CASTNTISGNTIYF
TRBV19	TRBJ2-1	CASSPGLAGGNEQFF
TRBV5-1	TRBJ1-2	CASSNGQGYGYTF
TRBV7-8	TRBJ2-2	CASSSSGGNGELFF
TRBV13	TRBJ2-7	CASSSLRSYEQYF
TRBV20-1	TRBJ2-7	CSASQGGEQYF
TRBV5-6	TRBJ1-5	CASSSYNQPQHF
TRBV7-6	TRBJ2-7	CASSLDREQYF
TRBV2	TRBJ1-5	CASSEGAGQPQHF
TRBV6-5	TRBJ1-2	CASSYSSGEYGYTF
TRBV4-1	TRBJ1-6	CASKPSRDRNSPLHF
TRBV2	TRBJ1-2	CASSEGSSGYTF
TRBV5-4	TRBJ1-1	CASSHRDGLNTEAFF
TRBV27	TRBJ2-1	CASSLSRGGAPEQFF
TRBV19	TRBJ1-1	CASTPGFVNTEAFF
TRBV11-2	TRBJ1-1	CASSGLTGAYTEAFF
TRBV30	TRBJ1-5	CAWDSFGNQPQHF
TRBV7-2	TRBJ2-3	CASSLSLAGGMDTQYF
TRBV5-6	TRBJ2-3	CASAPLEGSSTDTQYF
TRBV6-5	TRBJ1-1	CASSYSWSIPPAEAFF
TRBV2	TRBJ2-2	CASRLRENTGELFF
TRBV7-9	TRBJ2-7	CASSAPRTGSYEQYF
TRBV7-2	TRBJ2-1	CASSLAGATYNEQFF
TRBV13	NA	CASSSLRSYEQYF
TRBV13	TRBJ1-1	CASSLGQGNTEAFF
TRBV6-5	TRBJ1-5	CASSKVQGNQPQHF
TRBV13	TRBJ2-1	CASSSDRGAHGEQFF
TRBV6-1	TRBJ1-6	CASIDRGQSPLHF
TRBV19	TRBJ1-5	CASSIGRSGSQPQHF
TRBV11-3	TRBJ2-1	CASSRDNEQFF
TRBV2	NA	CASTEGGVGYEQYF
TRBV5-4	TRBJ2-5	CASSEGLAGGGETQYF
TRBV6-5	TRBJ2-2	CASSYSEGSGELFF
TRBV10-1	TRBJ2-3	CASSRDSGNTDTQYF
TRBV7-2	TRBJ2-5	CASSPSRGNQETQYF